These 14 T cell receptor beta chains were all obtained from the same sample, sequenced in a study of Ad26.COV2.S vaccination and SARS-CoV-2 variants. Generated by immunoSEQ multiplex PCR, the TCRdb table keeps only in-frame clones and is missing some. The sample has roughly 460,000 clones; approximately 90% are singletons. Treatment here: 15 to 20 received Ad26.COV2.S at low or high dose, single or two shots; 5 received placebo; per-sample allocation not given. After the first vaccine or placebo injection, samples were drawn on day 63. This specimen consisted of peripheral blood, obtained in a trial of Ad26.COV2.S vaccine versus placebo. Receptors were obtained from a person between 18 and 65 years old who received the Ad26.COV2.S COVID-19 vaccine or a placebo.

The CDR3 reads CASRERYSPLHF. The CDR3 bases are TGTGCCAGCAGGGAGAGGTATTCACCCCTCCACTTT. This sequence joins TRBV2 and TRBJ1-6; D not certain. Germline assignment: CDR1 SNHLY and CDR2 FYNNEI. This CDR3 contains 12 residues. Trimming shortened V by 6 bases and J by 8 bases, and 8 bases separated the two germline ends.

The V and J genes are TRBV7-9 and TRBJ2-2, with 11 bases identical to TRBD1. CDR1 and CDR2 (germline): SEHNR, FQNEAQ (reference sequence). The V gene end was trimmed by 6 bases and the J gene end by 4 bases; junction bases not matched to a gene: 4. This CDR3 comprises 15 residues. The CDR3 is CASSSGTGGTGELFF. DNA of the CDR3: TGTGCCAGCAGTTCCGGGACAGGGGGCACCGGGGAGCTGTTTTTT.

In its sample, this clone was seen once. The chain joins TRBV5-6 to TRBJ1-5, with D perhaps TRBD1 (6 bases). The CDR3 contains 16 residues. V lost 3 bases to trimming and J lost 2 bases, with 15 bases between them. Germline V lookup: CDR1 SGHDT, CDR2 YYEEEE. The CDR3 spells CASSSYQGFGNQPQHF. The CDR3 DNA sequence: TGTGCCAGCAGCTCCTACCAGGGGTTTGGCAATCAGCCCCAGCATTTT.

In its sample, this clone was seen a few times. The chain has TRBV19 and TRBJ1-1; D is unclear. The CDR3 consists of 13 residues. Trimming left V 6 bases short and J 4 bases short, with 12 bases between. Germline V lookup: CDR1 LNHDA, CDR2 SQIVND (reference sequence). CDR3 loop: CASRKGMVTEAFF. CDR3 nucleotide sequence: TGTGCCAGTAGGAAGGGTATGGTCACTGAAGCTTTCTTT.

The rearrangement links TRBV27 to TRBJ2-5; the D call may be TRBD1 or TRBD2 (5 bases each). The V and J ends lost 7 bases and 6 bases respectively, with 6 bases between them. Germline V gives CDR1 MNHEY, CDR2 SMNVEV (reference sequence). This CDR3 comprises 10 residues. CDR3 amino acids: CASTGQTQYF. Written as DNA, the CDR3 is TGTGCCAGCACGGGGCAGACCCAGTACTTC.

A single count supports this clone. This chain links TRBV3-1 (or the pseudogene TRBV3-2) with TRBJ2-1; D is possibly TRBD1 (6 bases). This CDR3 is 15 amino acids long. Germline-derived CDR1 and CDR2 are LGHDT and YNNKEL (reference sequence). V lost 1 base and J lost 2, with 9 bases in between. The CDR3 reads CASSQGGQAYNEQFF. The CDR3 DNA follows: TGTGCCAGCAGCCAAGGGGGGCAGGCCTACAATGAGCAGTTCTTC.

The V gene is TRBV10-1, the J gene TRBJ2-7, with 9 bases aligning to TRBD2. CDR1 is WNHNN, CDR2 SYGVQD, per germline (reference sequence). CDR3 length equals 15 residues. The J segment lost 5 bases and the V segment lost 0 bases, leaving 5 bases of the junction unmatched. The DNA of the CDR3 is TGCGCCAGCAGTGAGTCGAGGATAGCGGGAGACGAGCAGTACTTC. Its protein product is CASSESRIAGDEQYF.

The J gene is TRBJ2-2, the V gene TRBV4-1; TRBD2 matches at 8 bases. Germline-derived CDR1 and CDR2 are MGHRA and YSYEKL. V dropped 8 bases and J dropped 4; count of bases not matched to a gene: 12. The CDR3 is made up of 16 amino acids. CDR3 bases: TGCGCCAGCGAACCTCTCGGGGGGGGTCGCACCGGGGAGCTGTTTTTT. This codes for CASEPLGGGRTGELFF.

The gene calls are TRBV30 and TRBJ1-5, with D unresolved. CDR1 and CDR2 (germline): GTSNPN, SVGIG (reference sequence). The V end was cut by 3 bases, the J end by 3 bases, with 6 bases between. The CDR3 consists of 12 residues. Written as DNA, the CDR3 is TGTGCCTGGAGCCTAAACAATCAGCCCCAGCATTTT. Its protein is CAWSLNNQPQHF.

The V call is TRBV13, the J call TRBJ2-7; 11 bases align to TRBD1. The junction had 7 bases not matched to a gene; V was cut back by 6 bases and J by 3 bases. Looked up from germline, CDR1 is PRHDT and CDR2 is FYEKMQ (reference sequence). The CDR3 extends over 15 amino acids. In DNA form, the CDR3 reads TGTGCCAGCAGGGGGACCGGGACAGGGGGCTACGAGCAGTACTTC. It codes for CASRGTGTGGYEQYF.

Concerning this clone: At one end the junction does not follow the germline gene, possibly because of a read error. The chain combines TRBV11-2 with TRBJ1-4; a possible D gene is TRBD1 (5 bases). The germline V gene encodes CDR1 SGHAT and CDR2 FQNNGV. The CDR3 covers 11 residues. Here the CDR3 DNA reads TGTGCCAGCAGCTCAGGGAGCAGCGGGGAGTTT. Amino acid sequence: CASSSGSSGEF.

The chain has TRBV10-3 and TRBJ2-1, with 8 bases that match TRBD2. V was clipped by 4 bases and J by 0 bases; unmatched bases: 8. Germline lookup yields CDR1 ENHRY and CDR2 SYGVKD. There are 17 residues in the CDR3. DNA of the CDR3: TGTGCCATCAGTGGCAAGACTAGCGCTGGCTCCTACAATGAGCAGTTCTTC. Amino acid sequence: CAISGKTSAGSYNEQFF.

The J gene is TRBJ1-1, the V gene TRBV7-9; D is undetermined. The germline V gene has CDR1 SEHNR and CDR2 FQNEAQ (reference sequence). V was pared by 1 base and J by 0 bases, with 6 bases between. This CDR3 has 14 amino acids. This CDR3 is CASSLGGVNTEAFF. DNA for the CDR3: TGTGCCAGCAGCTTAGGTGGGGTGAACACTGAAGCTTTCTTT.

This chain joins TRBV7-8 and TRBJ2-4; D is unclear. V was shortened by 0 bases and J by 3 bases, with 6 bases between the two germline ends. In germline, CDR1 is SGHVS, CDR2 FQNEAQ. This CDR3 region has 14 residues. The CDR3 DNA is TGTGCCAGCAGCTTAGCAGAAAACAAAAACATTCAGTACTTC. Residues: CASSLAENKNIQYF.